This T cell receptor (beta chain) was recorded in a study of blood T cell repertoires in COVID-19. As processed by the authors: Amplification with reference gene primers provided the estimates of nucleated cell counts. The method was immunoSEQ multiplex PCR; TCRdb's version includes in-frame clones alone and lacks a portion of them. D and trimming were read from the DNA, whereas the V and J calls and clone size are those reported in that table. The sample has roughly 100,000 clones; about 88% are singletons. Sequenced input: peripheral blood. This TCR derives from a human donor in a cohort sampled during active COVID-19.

The CDR3 spells CASSHLTGEDGYTF. The CDR3 DNA reads TGTGCCAGCAGCCACCTGACAGGGGAGGATGGCTACACCTTC. The chain carries TRBV3-1 (or the pseudogene TRBV3-2) and TRBJ1-2, with TRBD1 matching over 8 bases. The junction had 6 bases not matched to a gene; V was cut back by 3 bases and J by 6 bases. Germline loops: CDR1 LGHDT, CDR2 YNNKEL (reference sequence). The CDR3 is 14 residues long.